The 4 T cell receptor beta chains given below trace back to one sample, sequenced in a study of blood T cell repertoires in COVID-19. Produced via immunoSEQ multiplex PCR; TCRdb's table is partial and in-frame only. Of 60,000 to 75,000 clones listed, about 88% were seen once; the top ten hold around 3.9%. Source material: peripheral blood. Receptor source: a man between 65 and 85 years old with active COVID-19.

The chain combines TRBV3-1 (or the pseudogene TRBV3-2) with TRBJ2-2; D may be TRBD1 (5 bases). Trimming removed 5 bases from V and 8 bases from J, with 12 bases in between. The CDR3 extends over 13 amino acids. Germline assignment: CDR1 LGHDT and CDR2 YNNKEL (reference sequence). The DNA for the CDR3 is TGTGCCAGCAGCAACCCAGGGTGGGGGGAGCTGTTTTTT. It translates to CASSNPGWGELFF.

The chain links TRBV4-1 to TRBJ2-5; TRBD2 agrees at 13 bases. Germline CDR1 reads MGHRA; CDR2 reads YSYEKL. V lost 3 bases and J lost 4; bases outside the gene matches: 8. The CDR3 is 17 residues long. CDR3 sequence: CASSQQGLAGEGETQYF. In DNA form, the CDR3 reads TGCGCCAGCAGCCAGCAAGGACTAGCGGGAGAAGGAGAGACCCAGTACTTC.

The chain links TRBV9 to TRBJ1-1, with 7 bases that match TRBD1. This CDR3 comprises 15 residues. In germline, CDR1 is SGDLS, CDR2 YYNGEE. The junction had 3 bases not matched to a gene; V was cut back by 0 bases and J by 1 base. The CDR3, as DNA: TGTGCCAGCAGCGTAGAGGGGGACAGGAACACTGAAGCTTTCTTT. Translating gives CASSVEGDRNTEAFF.

This sequence joins TRBV7-9 and TRBJ2-1; 7 nucleotides agree with TRBD2. This CDR3 comprises 15 residues. CDR1 is SEHNR and CDR2 is FQNEAQ in the germline V gene (reference sequence). V lost 2 bases and J lost 5; bases outside the gene matches: 6. For the CDR3, the DNA is TGTGCCAGCAGCTTATGGGGGGGACCAAACAATGAGCAGTTCTTC. Translation: CASSLWGGPNNEQFF.